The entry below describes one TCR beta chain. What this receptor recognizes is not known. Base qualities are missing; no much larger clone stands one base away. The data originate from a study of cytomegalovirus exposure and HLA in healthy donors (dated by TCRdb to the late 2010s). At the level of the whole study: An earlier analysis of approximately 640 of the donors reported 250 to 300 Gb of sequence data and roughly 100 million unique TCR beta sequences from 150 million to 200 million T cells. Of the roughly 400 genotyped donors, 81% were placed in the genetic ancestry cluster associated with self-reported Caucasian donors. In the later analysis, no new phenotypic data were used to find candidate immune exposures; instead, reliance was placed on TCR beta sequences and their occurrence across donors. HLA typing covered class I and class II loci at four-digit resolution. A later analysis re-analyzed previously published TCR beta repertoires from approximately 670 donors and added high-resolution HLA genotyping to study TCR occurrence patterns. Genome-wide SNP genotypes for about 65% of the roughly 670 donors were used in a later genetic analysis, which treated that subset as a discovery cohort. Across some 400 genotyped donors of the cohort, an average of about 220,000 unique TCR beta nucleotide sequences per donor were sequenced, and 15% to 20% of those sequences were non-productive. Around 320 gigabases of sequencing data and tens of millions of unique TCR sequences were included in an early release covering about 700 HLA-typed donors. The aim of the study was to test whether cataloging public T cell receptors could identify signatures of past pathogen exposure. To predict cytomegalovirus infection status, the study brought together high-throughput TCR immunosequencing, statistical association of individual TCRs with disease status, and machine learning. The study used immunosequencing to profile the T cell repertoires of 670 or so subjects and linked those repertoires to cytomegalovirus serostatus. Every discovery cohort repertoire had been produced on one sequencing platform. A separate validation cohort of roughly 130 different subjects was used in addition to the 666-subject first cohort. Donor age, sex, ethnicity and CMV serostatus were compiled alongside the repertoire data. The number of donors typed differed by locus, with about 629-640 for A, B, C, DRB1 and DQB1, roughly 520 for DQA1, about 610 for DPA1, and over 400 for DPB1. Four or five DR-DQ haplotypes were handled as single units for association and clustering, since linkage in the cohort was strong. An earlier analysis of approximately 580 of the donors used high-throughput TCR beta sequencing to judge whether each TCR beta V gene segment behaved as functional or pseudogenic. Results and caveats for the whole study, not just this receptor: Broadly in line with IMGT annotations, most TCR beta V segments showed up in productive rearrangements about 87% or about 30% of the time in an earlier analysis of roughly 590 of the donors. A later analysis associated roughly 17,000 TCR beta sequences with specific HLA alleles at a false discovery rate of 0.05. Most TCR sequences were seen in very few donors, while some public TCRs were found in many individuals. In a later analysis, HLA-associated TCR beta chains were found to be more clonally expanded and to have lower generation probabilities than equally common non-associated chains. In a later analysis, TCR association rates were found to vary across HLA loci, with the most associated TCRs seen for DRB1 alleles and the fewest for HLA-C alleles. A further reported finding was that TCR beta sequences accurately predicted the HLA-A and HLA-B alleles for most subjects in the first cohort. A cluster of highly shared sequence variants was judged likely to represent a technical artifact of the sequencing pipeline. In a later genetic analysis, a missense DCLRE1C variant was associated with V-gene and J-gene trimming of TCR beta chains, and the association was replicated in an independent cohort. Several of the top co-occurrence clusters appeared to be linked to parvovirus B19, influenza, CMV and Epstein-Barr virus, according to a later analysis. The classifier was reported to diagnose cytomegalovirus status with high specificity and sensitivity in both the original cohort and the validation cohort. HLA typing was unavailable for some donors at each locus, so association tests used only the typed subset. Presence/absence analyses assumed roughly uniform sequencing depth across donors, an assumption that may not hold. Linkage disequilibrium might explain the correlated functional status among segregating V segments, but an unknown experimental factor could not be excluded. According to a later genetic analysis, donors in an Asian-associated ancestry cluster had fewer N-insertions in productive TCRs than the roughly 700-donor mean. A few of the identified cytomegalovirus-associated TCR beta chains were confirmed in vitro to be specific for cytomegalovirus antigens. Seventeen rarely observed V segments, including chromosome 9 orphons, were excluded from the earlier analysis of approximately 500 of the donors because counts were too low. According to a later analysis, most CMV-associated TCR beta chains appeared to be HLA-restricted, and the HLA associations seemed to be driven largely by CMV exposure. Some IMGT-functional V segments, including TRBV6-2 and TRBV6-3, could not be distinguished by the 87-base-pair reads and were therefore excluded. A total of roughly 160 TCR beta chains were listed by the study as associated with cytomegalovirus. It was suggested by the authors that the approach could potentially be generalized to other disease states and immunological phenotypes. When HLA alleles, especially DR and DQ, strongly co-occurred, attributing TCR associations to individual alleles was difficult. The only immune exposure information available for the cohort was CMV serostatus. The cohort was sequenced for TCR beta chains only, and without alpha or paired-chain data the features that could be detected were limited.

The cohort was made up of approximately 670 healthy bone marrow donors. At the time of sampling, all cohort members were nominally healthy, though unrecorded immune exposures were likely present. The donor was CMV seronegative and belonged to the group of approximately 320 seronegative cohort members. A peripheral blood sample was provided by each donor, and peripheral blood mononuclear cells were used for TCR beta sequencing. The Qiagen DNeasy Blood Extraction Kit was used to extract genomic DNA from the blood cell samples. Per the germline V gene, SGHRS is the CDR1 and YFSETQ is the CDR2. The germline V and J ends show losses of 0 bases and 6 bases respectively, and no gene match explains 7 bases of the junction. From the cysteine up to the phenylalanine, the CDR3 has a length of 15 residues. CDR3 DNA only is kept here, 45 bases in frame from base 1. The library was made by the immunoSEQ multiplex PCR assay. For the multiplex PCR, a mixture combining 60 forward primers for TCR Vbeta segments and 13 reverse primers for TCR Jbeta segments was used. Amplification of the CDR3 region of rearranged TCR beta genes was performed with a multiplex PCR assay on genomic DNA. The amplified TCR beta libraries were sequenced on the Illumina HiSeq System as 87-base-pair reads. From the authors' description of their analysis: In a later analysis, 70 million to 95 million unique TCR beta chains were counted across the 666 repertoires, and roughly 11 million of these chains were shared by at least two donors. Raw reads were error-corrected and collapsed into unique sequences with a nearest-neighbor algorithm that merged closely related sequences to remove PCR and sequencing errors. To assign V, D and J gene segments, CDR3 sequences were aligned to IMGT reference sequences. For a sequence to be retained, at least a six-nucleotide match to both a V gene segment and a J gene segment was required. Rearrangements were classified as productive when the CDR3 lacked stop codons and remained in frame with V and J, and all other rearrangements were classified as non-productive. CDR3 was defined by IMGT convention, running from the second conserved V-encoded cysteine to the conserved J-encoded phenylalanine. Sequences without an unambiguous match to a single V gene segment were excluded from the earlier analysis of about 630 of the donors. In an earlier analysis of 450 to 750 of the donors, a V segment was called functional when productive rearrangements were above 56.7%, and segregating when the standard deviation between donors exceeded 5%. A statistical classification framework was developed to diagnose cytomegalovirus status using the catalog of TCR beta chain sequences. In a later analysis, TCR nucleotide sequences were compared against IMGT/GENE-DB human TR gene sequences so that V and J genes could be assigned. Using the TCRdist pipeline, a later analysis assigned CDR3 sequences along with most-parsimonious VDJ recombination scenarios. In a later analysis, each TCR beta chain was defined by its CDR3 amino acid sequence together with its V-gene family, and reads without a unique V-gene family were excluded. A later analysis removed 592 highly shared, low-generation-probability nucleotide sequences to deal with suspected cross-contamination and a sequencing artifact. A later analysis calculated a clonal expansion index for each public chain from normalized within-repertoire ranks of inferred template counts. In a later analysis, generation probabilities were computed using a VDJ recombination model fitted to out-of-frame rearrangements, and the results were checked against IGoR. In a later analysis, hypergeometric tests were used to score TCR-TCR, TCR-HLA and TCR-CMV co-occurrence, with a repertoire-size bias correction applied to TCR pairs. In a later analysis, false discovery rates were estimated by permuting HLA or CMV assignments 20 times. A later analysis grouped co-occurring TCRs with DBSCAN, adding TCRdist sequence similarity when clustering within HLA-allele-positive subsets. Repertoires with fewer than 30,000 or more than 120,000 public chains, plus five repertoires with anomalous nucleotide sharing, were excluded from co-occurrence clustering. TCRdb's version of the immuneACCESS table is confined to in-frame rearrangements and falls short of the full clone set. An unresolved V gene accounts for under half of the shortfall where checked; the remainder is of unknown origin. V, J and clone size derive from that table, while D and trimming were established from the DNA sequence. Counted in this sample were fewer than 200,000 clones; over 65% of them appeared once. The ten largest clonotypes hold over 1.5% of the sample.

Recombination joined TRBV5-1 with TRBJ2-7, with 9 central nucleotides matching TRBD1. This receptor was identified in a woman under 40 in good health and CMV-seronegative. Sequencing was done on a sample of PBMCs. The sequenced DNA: TGCGCCAGCAGCTTGGAAGGGACAGGGATCTCCGAGCAGTACTTC. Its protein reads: CASSLEGTGISEQYF.